This is a list of T cell receptor beta chains from one sample in a study of shared clonotypes between healthy human individuals. Sequencing used immunoSEQ multiplex PCR; TCRdb keeps in-frame clones, though not all of them. This table holds 2 million to 2.5 million clones, more than 80% found once. Sequencing input: naive CD4+ T cells from PBMCs. The receptors stem from a man younger than 30 in good health. Some clones in this sample may be carry-over from other donors' samples. The CDR3 runs from the conserved cysteine through the conserved F or W. Fields, in order: CDR3 protein, CDR3 DNA, clone size, V gene, J gene, D gene. D genes are given only for firm matches. Some rows mark clone size as missing; the rest say once, few, many or name a class of expanded clone.

CAFSGRRIYNEQFF	TGTGCCTTTAGCGGGAGGAGGATCTACAATGAGCAGTTCTTC	.	TRBV30	TRBJ2-1	TRBD2
CASSSTKKGLADRLGQETQYF	TGTGCCAGCAGTTCCACTAAGAAGGGACTAGCGGACCGCCTAGGGCAAGAGACCCAGTACTTC	.	TRBV27	TRBJ2-5	TRBD2
CASGSRGAYEQYF	TGTGCCAGCGGTAGTAGGGGCGCCTACGAGCAGTACTTC	.	TRBV2	TRBJ2-7	.
CASSRWDGTGELFF	TGTGCCAGTAGTAGATGGGACGGAACCGGGGAGCTGTTTTTT	.	TRBV19	TRBJ2-2	.
CASSRQGLEKLFF	TGCGCCAGCAGCCGCCAGGGCCTTGAAAAACTGTTTTTT	.	TRBV4-3	TRBJ1-4	.
CASSLAGFPYNEQFF	TGTGCCAGCAGCTTGGCAGGGTTCCCTTACAATGAGCAGTTCTTC	.	TRBV5-4	TRBJ2-1	.
CASSLEAGNYGYTF	TGTGCCAGCAGCTTAGAGGCCGGAAACTATGGCTACACCTTC	.	TRBV7-2	TRBJ1-2	.
CASSVASPSYEQYF	TGTGCCAGCAGCGTAGCTTCGCCTTCCTACGAGCAGTACTTC	.	TRBV9	TRBJ2-7	.
CASSYRPGSSGNTIYF	TGTGCCAGCAGTTATCGTCCTGGGAGCTCTGGAAACACCATATATTTT	.	TRBV6-5	TRBJ1-3	.
CASSLNLGLTEAFF	TGCGCCAGCAGCTTGAATTTGGGGCTCACTGAAGCTTTCTTT	.	TRBV5-1	TRBJ1-1	.
CSVNEGADIQYF	TGCAGCGTTAACGAAGGGGCAGACATTCAGTACTTC	.	TRBV29-1	TRBJ2-4	.
CASSLSGSLPNQPQHF	TGTGCCAGCAGCTTATCAGGGTCCCTTCCCAATCAGCCCCAGCATTTT	.	TRBV7-2	TRBJ1-5	.
CASSSLGTAWDEQFF	TGTGCCAGCAGCTCTCTCGGGACAGCCTGGGATGAGCAGTTCTTC	.	TRBV7-9	TRBJ2-1	TRBD1
CASSYSMAGRPYEQYF	TGTGCCAGCAGTTACTCGATGGCGGGCAGGCCCTACGAGCAGTACTTC	.	TRBV6-5	TRBJ2-7	.
CATSRGRTEKHEAFF	TGTGCCACCAGCAGAGGGAGGACAGAAAAGCATGAAGCTTTCTTT	.	TRBV15	TRBJ1-1	.
CASTPGLAGPPIF	TGTGCCAGCACTCCAGGACTAGCGGGTCCCCCAATCTTC	.	TRBV7-2	TRBJ2-1	TRBD2
CSVTADGYTF	TGCAGCGTGACGGCAGATGGCTACACCTTC	.	TRBV29-1	TRBJ1-2	.
CASSPPGGNTIYF	TGTGCCAGCTCACCTCCGGGGGGGAACACCATATATTTT	once	TRBV18	TRBJ1-3	.
CASSLGPRGPTNEKLFF	TGTGCCAGCAGCTTGGGACCCCGGGGACCAACTAATGAAAAACTGTTTTTT	once	TRBV5-4	TRBJ1-4	.
CASSVTENTEAFF	TGTGCCAGCAGTGTTACAGAGAACACTGAAGCTTTCTTT	.	TRBV2	TRBJ1-1	.
CASRLEGSTEAFF	TGTGCCAGCCGTTTGGAGGGATCCACTGAAGCTTTCTTT	few	TRBV6-4	TRBJ1-1	.
CASSLSMGRASPLHF	TGTGCCAGCAGTTTATCGATGGGGAGGGCCTCACCCCTCCACTTT	.	TRBV27	TRBJ1-6	.
CASSLTGALYGYTF	TGTGCCAGCAGTCTAACAGGGGCTCTCTATGGCTACACCTTC	.	TRBV28	TRBJ1-2	TRBD1
CASSPSPGGRGYTF	TGTGCCAGCAGCCCTTCTCCAGGGGGCCGGGGCTACACCTTC	.	TRBV28	TRBJ1-2	TRBD1
CASSSTQILANTGELFF	TGTGCCAGCAGCTCCACCCAGATACTCGCGAACACCGGGGAGCTGTTTTTT	.	TRBV7-9	TRBJ2-2	.
CASSLAGSGTASTDTQYF	TGCGCCAGCAGCTTGGCAGGAAGCGGGACCGCTAGCACAGATACGCAGTATTTT	.	TRBV5-1	TRBJ2-3	TRBD2
CAISPGQGTTEAFF	TGTGCCATCAGTCCAGGCCAGGGGACCACTGAAGCTTTCTTT	.	TRBV10-3	TRBJ1-1	.
CASSPQGAGEAFF	TGTGCCAGCTCACCTCAGGGGGCCGGTGAAGCTTTCTTT	.	TRBV18	TRBJ1-1	TRBD1
CASSPLSLGTGGVYNEQFF	TGTGCCAGCAGCCCCTTATCCCTCGGGACAGGGGGTGTATACAATGAGCAGTTCTTC	.	TRBV27	TRBJ2-1	TRBD1
CASSAGFRGGNEQFF	TGCGCCAGCAGTGCCGGTTTCAGGGGAGGCAATGAGCAGTTCTTC	.	TRBV10-2	TRBJ2-1	.
CASTRGQGTYNEQFF	TGCGCCAGCACTCGGGGACAGGGAACCTACAATGAGCAGTTCTTC	.	TRBV4-3	TRBJ2-1	TRBD1
CASSLTRHEQYF	TGCGCCAGCAGTCTAACTAGGCACGAGCAGTACTTC	once	TRBV5-1	TRBJ2-7	.
CASSLDKTYEQYF	TGTGCCAGCAGCCTAGATAAAACCTACGAGCAGTACTTC	.	TRBV28	TRBJ2-7	.
CASSPRTSGRVGYEQYF	TGTGCCAGCAGTCCCAGGACTAGCGGGAGGGTCGGATACGAGCAGTACTTC	.	TRBV27	TRBJ2-7	TRBD2
CAWSVDREMHTIYF	TGTGCCTGGAGTGTTGACAGGGAGATGCACACCATATATTTT	.	TRBV30	TRBJ1-3	TRBD1
CASSEDRREGPAGF	TGTGCCAGCAGTGAAGACCGTCGGGAGGGACCAGCCGGGTTC	few	TRBV2	TRBJ1-2	.
CASKQGLSYEQYF	TGTGCCAGCAAACAGGGTCTCTCCTACGAGCAGTACTTC	.	TRBV6-1	TRBJ2-7	.
CASSRDRQGQGYGYTF	TGCGCCAGCAGCCGCGATAGACAGGGGCAGGGCTATGGCTACACCTTC	.	TRBV5-1	TRBJ1-2	TRBD1
CASSQDWLAGSTGELFF	TGTGCCAGCAGCCAAGATTGGCTAGCCGGGAGCACCGGGGAGCTGTTTTTT	.	TRBV14	TRBJ2-2	.
CASREAGSHRGVRAFF	TGTGCCAGCAGAGAAGCAGGGTCCCACCGAGGAGTAAGAGCTTTCTTT	.	TRBV28	TRBJ1-1	.
CASSGFFQGISQPQHF	TGTGCCAGCAGTGGATTTTTCCAGGGGATCTCCCAGCCCCAGCATTTT	.	TRBV6-1	TRBJ1-5	.
CASSPGDEKLFF	TGTGCCAGCAGCCCGGGGGACGAAAAACTGTTTTTT	few	TRBV7-9	TRBJ1-4	.
CASRNRDSSLETQYF	TGTGCCAGCAGGAATCGGGACTCCTCTTTGGAGACCCAGTACTTC	.	TRBV2	TRBJ2-5	.
CASSLGASELYEQYF	TGCGCCAGCAGCTTGGGGGCTAGCGAGTTATACGAGCAGTACTTC	.	TRBV5-1	TRBJ2-7	.
CASSTGQGSDEQFF	TGTGCCAGCAGTACGGGACAGGGGAGCGATGAGCAGTTCTTC	.	TRBV5-8	TRBJ2-1	TRBD1
CASYEQYF	TGTGCCTCCTACGAGCAGTACTTC	.	TRBV27	TRBJ2-7	.
CASRKRTGGDTEAFF	TGTGCCAGCAGGAAAAGGACAGGGGGAGACACTGAAGCTTTCTTT	.	TRBV27	TRBJ1-1	TRBD1
CAWGAFPGAGANVLTF	TGTGCCTGGGGCGCCTTCCCGGGGGCTGGGGCCAACGTCCTGACTTTC	.	TRBV30	TRBJ2-6	.
CASSAGTSNSGELFF	TGTGCCAGCAGTGCAGGGACTAGCAATTCCGGGGAGCTGTTTTTT	once	TRBV6-1	TRBJ2-2	TRBD2
CASSAVGLAADTQYF	TGTGCCAGCAGTGCGGTTGGACTAGCGGCAGATACGCAGTATTTT	.	TRBV6-4	TRBJ2-3	TRBD2
CASIQGVRTSGSGEQFF	TGTGCCAGCATCCAGGGGGTCAGAACTAGCGGGAGCGGTGAGCAGTTCTTC	.	TRBV7-9	TRBJ2-1	TRBD2
CASSLMSQPQHF	TGTGCCAGCAGTTTGATGAGTCAGCCCCAGCATTTT	.	TRBV28	TRBJ1-5	.
CASSLVYGNEQFF	TGTGCCAGCAGCTTAGTATACGGAAATGAGCAGTTCTTC	.	TRBV7-2	TRBJ2-1	.
CASSPPPHADTQYF	TGTGCCAGCAGCCCTCCCCCTCATGCAGATACGCAGTATTTT	.	TRBV5-4	TRBJ2-3	.
CASSEVSGGVGTQYF	TGTGCCAGCAGCGAAGTATCTGGGGGCGTAGGGACCCAGTACTTC	.	TRBV14	TRBJ2-5	.
CASSPNVAGGYYGYTF	TGTGCCAGCAGCCCTAATGTGGCAGGGGGCTACTATGGCTACACCTTC	.	TRBV4-2	TRBJ1-2	TRBD1
CSVPGTANTEAFF	TGCAGCGTGCCCGGGACGGCGAACACTGAAGCTTTCTTT	few	TRBV29-1	TRBJ1-1	.
CASSFRTNEKLFF	TGTGCCAGCAGTTTTAGGACTAATGAAAAACTGTTTTTT	few	TRBV27	TRBJ1-4	.
CASSQARTSLEDTQYF	TGCGCCAGCAGCCAAGCCCGGACTAGCCTGGAAGATACGCAGTATTTT	once	TRBV4-3	TRBJ2-3	TRBD2
CASSQGPGRTESYEQYF	TGCGCCAGCAGCCAAGGACCGGGACGCACCGAAAGCTACGAGCAGTACTTC	.	TRBV4-1	TRBJ2-7	.